This T cell receptor beta chain comes out of a study of cytomegalovirus exposure and HLA in healthy donors. Notes on the study in general: According to reports, the classifier identified cytomegalovirus status with high specificity and sensitivity. CMV serostatus was the sole immune exposure information available. Further analysis, carried out later, found HLA-associated TCR beta chains more clonally expanded than equally common other chains. Among CMV-associated TCR beta chains, most appeared HLA-restricted in a later analysis.

Regarding this clone: Its antigen is undetermined.

Vbeta (60) and Jbeta (13) primers were used in the PCR. Method: immunoSEQ multiplex PCR; TCRdb's copy keeps in-frame clones and lacks some. The table lists 100,000 to 150,000 clones. V lost 2 bases and J 5 bases, leaving 15 bases between the germline ends. The CDR3 sequence is 15 residues long. Germline lookup yields CDR1 SNHLY and CDR2 FYNNEI. Source material: PBMCs. The sequence derives from a man aged 18 to 35 in good health and CMV-seronegative. The chain joins TRBV2 to TRBJ1-1; D unclear. As DNA, the CDR3 is TGTGCCAGCAGTGAATATGAGGGCGCGGGTACTGAAGCTTTCTTT. It yields the protein CASSEYEGAGTEAFF.